Each of the 20 T cell receptor beta chains below was sequenced from the same sample in a study of cytomegalovirus exposure and HLA in healthy donors. Use of 60 Vbeta and 13 Jbeta primers characterized the PCR. Using immunoSEQ multiplex PCR, the repertoire was profiled, and TCRdb retains in-frame clones only, with some absent. The profile shows about 120,000 clones, 81% of them singletons. The source material was PBMCs. These receptors came from a woman aged 40 to 50 in good health and CMV-seronegative.

The chain couples TRBV4-1 to TRBJ2-2; maybe TRBD1 (6 bases). The CDR3 length is 16 residues. Germline lookup yields CDR1 MGHRA and CDR2 YSYEKL. Trimming cost V 2 bases and J 5 bases, with 15 bases left between them. The DNA for the CDR3 is TGCGCCAGCAGCCAATTACAGGGAAGGGGTACCGGGGAGCTGTTTTTT. It specifies CASSQLQGRGTGELFF.

CDR3 coding DNA: TGTGCTAGTGGTATCTCAGTCTCGGGGGGCCGGAACACTGAAGCTTTCTTT. Protein product: CASGISVSGGRNTEAFF. The gene calls are TRBV12-5 and TRBJ1-1; D might be TRBD1 (6 bases). The V and J ends lost 5 bases and 1 base respectively, with 20 bases between them. CDR3 length: 17 amino acids. Germline V gives CDR1 LGHNT, CDR2 FRNRAP.

This clone was counted only a few times. The rearrangement links TRBV29-1 to TRBJ2-3; the match to TRBD1 covers 7 bases. The germline V gene has CDR1 SQVTM and CDR2 ANQGSEA. CDR3 size: 13 residues. The CDR3: CGGHRGTTDTQYF. In DNA, the CDR3 is TGCGGGGGCCACAGGGGCACCACAGATACGCAGTATTTT.

This clone has a handful of counts. The chain carries TRBV4-2 and TRBJ2-1, with a tentative D call TRBD1 (6 bases). Trimming left V 3 bases short and J 0 bases short, with 15 bases between. The V gene's germline CDR1 is LGHNA and CDR2 YNFKEQ. The CDR3 spans 17 residues. CDR3 sequence reads: CASSQTGPSSSYNEQFF. The CDR3 nucleotides read TGTGCCAGCAGCCAGACAGGACCTTCAAGCTCCTACAATGAGCAGTTCTTC.

The J gene is TRBJ1-3, the V gene TRBV19, with D perhaps TRBD1 (5 bases). V was shortened by 9 bases and J by 0 bases, with 9 bases between the two germline ends. The CDR3 loop spans 13 amino acids. Germline V gene sequence: CDR1 LNHDA, CDR2 SQIVND (reference sequence). This CDR3 is CASRQNSGNTIYF. The CDR3 coding sequence is TGTGCCAGCCGACAGAACTCTGGAAACACCATATATTTT. The variable domain in full, with the rest retrieved from reference TRBV19 and TRBJ1-3, is DGGITQSPKYLFRKEGQNVTLSCEQNLNHDAMYWYRQDPGQGLRLIYYSQIVNDFQKGDIAEGYSVSREKKESFPLTVTSAQKNPTAFYLCASRQNSGNTIYFGEGSWLTVV.

This chain joins TRBV4-1 and TRBJ2-1; D perhaps matches TRBD1 (7 bases). V was clipped by 1 base and J by 8 bases, with 15 bases between them. This CDR3 spans 15 amino acids. Germline V CDR1 and CDR2: MGHRA, YSYEKL. CDR3 coding DNA: TGCGCCAGCAGCCAAGTCACAGGGGACTTGGATGAGCAGTTCTTC. It specifies CASSQVTGDLDEQFF.

The chain carries TRBV28 and TRBJ1-2, with D uncertain. Trimming removed 6 bases from V and 4 bases from J, with 9 bases in between. The CDR3 spans 12 residues. The germline CDR1 and CDR2 sequences are MDHEN and SYDVKM. CDR3 nucleotides: TGTGCCAGCAGCCCGCCCGGCTATGGCTACACCTTC. Protein sequence: CASSPPGYGYTF.

This clone has only one observation. This rearrangement joins TRBV19 to TRBJ1-5; a weak D match, TRBD1 (6 bases). V was shortened by 3 bases and J by 2 bases, with 8 bases between the two germline ends. Per germline, CDR1 LNHDA and CDR2 SQIVND (reference sequence). The CDR3 spans 14 residues. The CDR3 coding sequence is TGTGCCAGTAGTATGGGGGGGCGCAATCAGCCCCAGCATTTT. It translates to CASSMGGRNQPQHF. The full variable domain, with the rest looked up from reference TRBV19 and TRBJ1-5, is DGGITQSPKYLFRKEGQNVTLSCEQNLNHDAMYWYRQDPGQGLRLIYYSQIVNDFQKGDIAEGYSVSREKKESFPLTVTSAQKNPTAFYLCASSMGGRNQPQHFGDGTRLSIL.

In this sample, this clone turned up once. J is TRBJ1-2 and V is TRBV10-3; possibly TRBD1 for D (6 bases). The CDR3 consists of 14 residues. The V gene lost 6 bases and the J gene lost 0 bases, with 11 bases spanning the gap. Germline V gives CDR1 ENHRY, CDR2 SYGVKD. The chain's CDR3 is CAIRDRPTNYGYTF. The CDR3 DNA is TGTGCCATCAGGGACAGACCTACTAACTATGGCTACACCTTC.

The chain couples TRBV19 to TRBJ2-1, with 8 bases lining up with TRBD2. This CDR3 has 15 amino acids. Unmatched junction bases numbered 7, after V lost 2 bases and J lost 7 bases. The germline CDR1 and CDR2 sequences are LNHDA and SQIVND (reference sequence). The CDR3 sequence is CASSILAGGDNEQFF. The CDR3 DNA is TGTGCCAGTAGTATACTTGCGGGAGGAGATAATGAGCAGTTCTTC.

This clone is a singleton in its sample. This sequence joins TRBV18 and TRBJ2-4, with D maybe TRBD1 (6 bases). Trimming took off 0 bases at V and 6 bases at J, with 9 bases between the two ends. CDR3 length equals 14 residues. CDR1 is KGHSH and CDR2 is LQKENI in the germline V gene. CDR3 in amino acids: CASSPPNRVNIQYF. Here the CDR3 DNA reads TGTGCCAGCTCACCACCCAACAGGGTAAACATTCAGTACTTC.

The chain links TRBV5-1 to TRBJ1-5; a possible D gene is TRBD1 (5 bases). CDR3 size: 13 residues. The ends were cut back, 4 bases at V and 8 bases at J, with 13 bases in the middle. Germline loops: CDR1 SGHRS, CDR2 YFSETQ. CDR3 protein: CASSRERGEPQHF. For the CDR3, the DNA is TGCGCCAGCAGCAGGGAAAGGGGCGAGCCCCAGCATTTT.

This rearrangement joins TRBV9 to TRBJ2-7; D ambiguous. Trimming cost V 0 bases and J 5 bases, with 6 bases left between them. The CDR3 loop spans 12 amino acids. Looked up from germline, CDR1 is SGDLS and CDR2 is YYNGEE. Here the CDR3 reads CASSVGGHEQYF. The DNA for the CDR3 is TGTGCCAGCAGCGTAGGTGGCCACGAGCAGTACTTC.

This clone came up many times. The chain joins TRBV6-4 to TRBJ2-1; TRBD2 matches at 8 bases. CDR1 and CDR2 (germline): MRHNA, SNTAGT. The CDR3 contains 15 residues. After removal of 4 bases from V and 4 bases from J, the junction contained 6 bases not matched to a gene. The CDR3 sequence is CASSGLGGAYNEQFF. The CDR3 DNA is TGTGCCAGCAGTGGTCTCGGGGGGGCATACAATGAGCAGTTCTTC.

The chain combines TRBV7-3 with TRBJ2-1; D remains unclear. Germline V lookup: CDR1 SGHTA, CDR2 FQGTGA. V was trimmed by 0 bases and J by 0 bases, leaving 6 bases between them. The CDR3 has 15 amino acids. The CDR3 loop reads CASSLTPSSYNEQFF. The CDR3 DNA sequence: TGTGCCAGCAGCTTAACTCCTAGCTCCTACAATGAGCAGTTCTTC.

The chain uses TRBV28 and TRBJ1-1; perhaps TRBD1 as D (5 bases). The length of the CDR3 is 13 residues. V shed 2 bases and J shed 5 bases, with 9 bases lying between them. From germline, CDR1 is MDHEN and CDR2 SYDVKM. The CDR3 DNA follows: TGTGCCAGCAGTTTACAGGGTAGAACTGAAGCTTTCTTT. It translates to CASSLQGRTEAFF.

J is TRBJ2-1 and V is TRBV4-2; weak D call: TRBD2 (5 bases). The CDR3 runs to 19 residues. Germline V lookup: CDR1 LGHNA, CDR2 YNFKEQ. With 2 bases removed from V and 0 bases from J, the gap between germline ends came to 20 bases. CDR3 region: CASSQSMGNPGSSYNEQFF. CDR3 sequence (DNA): TGTGCCAGCAGCCAATCAATGGGAAACCCGGGGAGCTCCTACAATGAGCAGTTCTTC.

In regard to this clone: A junction boundary mismatches the germline segment, possibly from a read error. V is TRBV7-9 and J is TRBJ1-4; no clear D gene. This CDR3 is built from 15 residues. In germline, CDR1 is SEHNR, CDR2 FQNEAQ (reference sequence). CDR3 protein: CSSSSPGGSDEKLFF. As DNA, the CDR3 is TGTTCCAGCAGCTCACCGGGTGGGTCGGATGAAAAACTGTTTTTT.

The V gene is TRBV5-4, the J gene TRBJ1-1; D is unclear. Trimming removed 1 base at V and 1 base at J, with 8 bases between. Germline CDR1 is SGHNT and CDR2 is YYREEE (reference sequence). The length of the CDR3 is 14 residues. CDR3 coding DNA: TGTGCCAGCAGCTTGTATGAGGGGAACACTGAAGCTTTCTTT. This encodes CASSLYEGNTEAFF.

V usage is TRBV5-1 and J usage is TRBJ2-2; TRBD2 matches at 15 bases. V trimming: 4 bases; J trimming: 7 bases; junction bases outside the gene matches: 8. There are 17 residues in the CDR3. Germline CDR1 is SGHRS and CDR2 is YFSETQ. Here the CDR3 DNA reads TGCGCCAGCAGCGTGGGACTAGCGGGGGGATCTGGCGGGGAGCTGTTTTTT. Translation: CASSVGLAGGSGGELFF.